This record concerns one T cell receptor (beta chain) sequence. The antigen is not known. This entry is derived from a study of immune heterogeneity within non-small cell lung tumors. Study-wide results and caveats: Recurrence of identical dominant CDR3 beta clonotypes was observed across intrapatient tumor sites, concomitant with site-unique high-frequency clones. The repertoire of each individual patient held high-frequency T-cell receptor beta clonotypes that were largely distinct from those of other patients.

This CDR3 contains 13 residues. CDR1 ENHRY and CDR2 SYGVKD come from the germline V gene. V dropped 10 bases and J dropped 6 bases, with 18 bases sitting between them. Template was bulk tumor genomic DNA, 450 to 750 ng per sample. Several spatially distant biopsies were obtained per primary tumor intraoperatively. Those enrolled were patients newly diagnosed with untreated non-small cell lung cancer and undergoing curative surgery. Multiplex PCR with 32 V and 13 J primers amplified TCR beta CDR3. Via MiXCR, TCRdb re-called the multiplex PCR reads, giving one row per CDR3 protein. Among about 2,500 distinct CDR3 sequences listed, about half were seen once.

The sample comprised lung tumor tissue. This TCR came from a man aged 45 to 65 with non-small cell lung cancer. The V gene is TRBV10-3, the J gene TRBJ1-1; D may be TRBD1 (6 bases). The CDR3 DNA follows: TGTGCCACTTCGGACAGCCTCAACGCTGAAGCTTTCTTT. Translating it yields CATSDSLNAEAFF.